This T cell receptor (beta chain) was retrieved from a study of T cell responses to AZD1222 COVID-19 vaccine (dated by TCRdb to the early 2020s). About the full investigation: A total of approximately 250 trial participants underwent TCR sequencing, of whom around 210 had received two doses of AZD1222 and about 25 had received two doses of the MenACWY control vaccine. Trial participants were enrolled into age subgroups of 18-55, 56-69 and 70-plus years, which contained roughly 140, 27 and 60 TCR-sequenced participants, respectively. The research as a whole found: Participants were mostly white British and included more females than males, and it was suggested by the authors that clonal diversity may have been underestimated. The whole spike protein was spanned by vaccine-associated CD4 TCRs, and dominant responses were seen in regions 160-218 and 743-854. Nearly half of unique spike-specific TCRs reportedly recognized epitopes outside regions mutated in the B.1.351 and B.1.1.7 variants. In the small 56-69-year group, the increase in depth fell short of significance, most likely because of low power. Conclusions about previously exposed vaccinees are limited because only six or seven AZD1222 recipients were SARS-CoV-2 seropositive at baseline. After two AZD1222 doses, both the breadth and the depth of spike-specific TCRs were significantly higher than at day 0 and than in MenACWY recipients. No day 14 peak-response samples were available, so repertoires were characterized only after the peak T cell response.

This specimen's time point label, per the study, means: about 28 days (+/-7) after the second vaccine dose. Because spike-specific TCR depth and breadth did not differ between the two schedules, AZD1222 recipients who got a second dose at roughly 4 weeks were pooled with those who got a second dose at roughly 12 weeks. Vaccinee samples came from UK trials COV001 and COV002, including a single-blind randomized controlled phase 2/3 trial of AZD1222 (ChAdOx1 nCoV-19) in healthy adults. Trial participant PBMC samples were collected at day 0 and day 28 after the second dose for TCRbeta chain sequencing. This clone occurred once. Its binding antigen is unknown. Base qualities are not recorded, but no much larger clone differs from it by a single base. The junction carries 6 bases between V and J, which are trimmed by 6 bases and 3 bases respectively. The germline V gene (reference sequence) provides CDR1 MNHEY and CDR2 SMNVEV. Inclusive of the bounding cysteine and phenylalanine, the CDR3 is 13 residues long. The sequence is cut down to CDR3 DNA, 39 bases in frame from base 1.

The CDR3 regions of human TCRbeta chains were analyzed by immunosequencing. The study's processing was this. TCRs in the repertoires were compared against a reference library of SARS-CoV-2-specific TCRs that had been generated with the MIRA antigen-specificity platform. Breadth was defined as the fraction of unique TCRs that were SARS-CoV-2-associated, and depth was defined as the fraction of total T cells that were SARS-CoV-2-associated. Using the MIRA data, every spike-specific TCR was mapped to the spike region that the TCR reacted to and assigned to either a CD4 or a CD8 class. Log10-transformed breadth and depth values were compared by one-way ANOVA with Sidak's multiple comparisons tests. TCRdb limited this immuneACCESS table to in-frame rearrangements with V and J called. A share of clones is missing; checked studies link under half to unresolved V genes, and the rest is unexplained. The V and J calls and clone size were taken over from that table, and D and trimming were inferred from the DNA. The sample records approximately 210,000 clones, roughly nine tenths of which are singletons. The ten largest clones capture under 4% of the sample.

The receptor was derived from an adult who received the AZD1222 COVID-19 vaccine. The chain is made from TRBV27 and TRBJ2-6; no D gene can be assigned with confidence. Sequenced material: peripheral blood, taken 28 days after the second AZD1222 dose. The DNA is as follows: TGTGCCAGCAGGGTCTATGGGGCCAACGTCCTGACTTTC. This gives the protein CASRVYGANVLTF.